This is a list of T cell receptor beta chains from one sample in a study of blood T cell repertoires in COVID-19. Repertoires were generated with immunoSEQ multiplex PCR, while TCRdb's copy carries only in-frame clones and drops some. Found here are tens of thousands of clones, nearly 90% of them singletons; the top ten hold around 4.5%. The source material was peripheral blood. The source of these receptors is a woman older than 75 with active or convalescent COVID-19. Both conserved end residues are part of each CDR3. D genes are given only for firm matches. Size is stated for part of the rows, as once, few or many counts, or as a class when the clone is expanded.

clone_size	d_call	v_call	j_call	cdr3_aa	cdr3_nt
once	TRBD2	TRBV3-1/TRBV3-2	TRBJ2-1	CASSSLAGGSPYNEQFF	TGTGCCAGCAGCTCTTTAGCGGGAGGGTCCCCTTACAATGAGCAGTTCTTC
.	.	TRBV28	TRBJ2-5	CASSSHSVQETQYF	TGTGCCAGCAGTTCTCACTCTGTCCAAGAGACCCAGTACTTC
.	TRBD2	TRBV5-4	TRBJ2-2	CASSALAGPGELFF	TGTGCCAGCAGCGCACTAGCGGGGCCCGGGGAGCTGTTTTTT
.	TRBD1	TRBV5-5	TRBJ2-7	CASGTNTGTVIAYEQYF	TGTGCCAGCGGCACAAACACGGGGACAGTAATAGCCTACGAGCAGTACTTC
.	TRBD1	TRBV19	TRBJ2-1	CASSAAGQGYNEQFF	TGTGCCAGTAGTGCCGCGGGACAGGGTTATAATGAGCAGTTCTTC
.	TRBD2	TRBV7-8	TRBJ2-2	CASSPGLAGGTGELFF	TGTGCCAGCAGCCCCGGACTAGCGGGAGGCACCGGGGAGCTGTTTTTT
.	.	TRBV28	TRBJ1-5	CATAVNQPQHF	TGTGCCACCGCAGTGAATCAGCCCCAGCATTTT
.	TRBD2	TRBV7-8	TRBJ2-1	CASSLTALREGRGEQFF	TGTGCCAGCAGCTTAACGGCTTTACGGGAGGGGAGGGGTGAGCAGTTCTTC
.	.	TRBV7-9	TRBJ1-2	CASSPRDGNYGYTF	TGTGCCAGCAGCCCGCGGGACGGAAACTATGGCTACACCTTC
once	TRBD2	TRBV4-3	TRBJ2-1	CASSRLLTSGINEQFF	TGCGCCAGCAGCCGACTACTGACTAGCGGGATCAATGAGCAGTTCTTC
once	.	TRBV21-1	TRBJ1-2	CASSKAWQGTNYGYTF	TGTGCCAGCAGCAAAGCGTGGCAGGGGACCAACTATGGCTACACCTTC
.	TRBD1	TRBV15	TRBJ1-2	CATSRPGQGPNGYTF	TGTGCCACCAGCAGACCGGGACAGGGGCCCAATGGCTACACCTTC
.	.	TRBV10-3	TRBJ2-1	CAISELGGRGSQKNEQFF	TGTGCCATCAGTGAGTTAGGGGGGAGGGGGAGTCAAAAGAATGAGCAGTTCTTC
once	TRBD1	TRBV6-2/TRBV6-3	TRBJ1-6	CASSAVLPGQRHSPLHF	TGTGCCAGCAGCGCGGTACTGCCGGGACAGAGACATTCACCCCTCCACTTT
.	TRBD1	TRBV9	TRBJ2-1	CASSLAGGHEQFF	TGTGCCAGCAGCCTAGCAGGGGGCCATGAGCAGTTCTTC
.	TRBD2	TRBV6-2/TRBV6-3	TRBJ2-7	CASSYSERGSYEQYF	TGTGCCAGCAGTTACTCGGAGCGGGGCTCCTACGAGCAGTACTTC
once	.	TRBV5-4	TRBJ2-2	CASSFELDAGELFF	TGTGCCAGCAGCTTTGAACTAGACGCCGGGGAGCTGTTTTTT
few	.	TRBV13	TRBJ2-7	CASSLISEKDEQYF	TGTGCCAGCAGCTTAATTTCGGAGAAGGACGAGCAGTACTTC
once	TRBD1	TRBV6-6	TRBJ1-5	CASSGDRGLYQPQHF	TGTGCCAGCAGTGGGGACAGGGGGTTATATCAGCCCCAGCATTTT
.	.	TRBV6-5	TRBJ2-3	CASSQTGTSTDTQYF	TGTGCCAGCAGCCAGACAGGAACTAGCACAGATACGCAGTATTTT
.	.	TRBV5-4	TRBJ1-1	CASRRGEANTEAFF	TGTGCCAGCAGGCGAGGGGAGGCGAACACTGAAGCTTTCTTT
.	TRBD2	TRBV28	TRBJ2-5	CASKDLAGVVETQYF	TGTGCCAGCAAGGACCTAGCGGGAGTCGTAGAGACCCAGTACTTC
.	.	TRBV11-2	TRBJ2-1	CASSLITGYNEQFF	TGTGCCAGCAGCTTAATCACAGGATACAATGAGCAGTTCTTC
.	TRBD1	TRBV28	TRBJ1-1	CASSEETGRRSAFF	TGTGCCAGCAGTGAAGAGACAGGGAGGAGGTCAGCTTTCTTT
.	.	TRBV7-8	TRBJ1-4	CASSAGGTNEKLFF	TGTGCCAGCAGCGCAGGAGGGACTAATGAAAAACTGTTTTTT
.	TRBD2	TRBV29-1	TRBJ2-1	CSVERTRLSEQFF	TGCAGCGTTGAAAGGACTAGGTTGAGTGAGCAGTTCTTC